The rows below give T cell receptor beta chains drawn from one sample of a study of T cell responses to AZD1222 COVID-19 vaccine. Profiled with immunoSEQ multiplex PCR; TCRdb holds only in-frame clones, not every one. The sample includes 110,000 to 150,000 clones, approximately 92% of them seen just once. The sequenced sample was peripheral blood, obtained 28 days after the second AZD1222 dose. These receptors originate from an adult who received the AZD1222 COVID-19 vaccine. The CDR3 runs from the conserved cysteine through the conserved F or W. The D gene is left open where the match is weak. Size values are once, few and many counts, or a class for expanded clones, and some rows have none.

J gene: TRBJ2-3; D gene: NA; V gene: TRBV19; clone size: NA; CDR3 DNA: TGTGCCAGTAGTATCGCCCATACAATTAGCACAGATACGCAGTATTTT; CDR3 protein: CASSIAHTISTDTQYF
J gene: TRBJ1-1; D gene: NA; V gene: TRBV14; clone size: NA; CDR3 DNA: TGTGCCAGCAGCCAACAGGACCCGAACACTGAAGCTTTCTTT; CDR3 protein: CASSQQDPNTEAFF
J gene: TRBJ2-1; D gene: NA; V gene: TRBV27; clone size: NA; CDR3 DNA: TGTGCCAGCAGTTTCAACAGGGCACCCTACAATGAGCAGTTCTTC; CDR3 protein: CASSFNRAPYNEQFF
J gene: TRBJ1-2; D gene: TRBD1; V gene: TRBV6-6; clone size: NA; CDR3 DNA: TGTGCCAGCAGTTACTCGGCAGGGGGCCGGTATGGCTACACCTTC; CDR3 protein: CASSYSAGGRYGYTF
J gene: TRBJ2-2; D gene: NA; V gene: TRBV5-4; clone size: once; CDR3 DNA: TGTGCCAGCAGCTCCAAAGGTGCCCCGGGAGAGCTGTTTTTT; CDR3 protein: CASSSKGAPGELFF
J gene: TRBJ1-2; D gene: NA; V gene: TRBV28; clone size: NA; CDR3 DNA: TGTGCCAGCAGCCCCGGACAAGAGATATATGGCTACACCTTC; CDR3 protein: CASSPGQEIYGYTF
J gene: TRBJ2-3; D gene: TRBD1; V gene: TRBV4-1; clone size: NA; CDR3 DNA: TGCGCCAGCAGCCAAGAGGGACAGGGGAGATATACGCAGTATTTT; CDR3 protein: CASSQEGQGRYTQYF
J gene: TRBJ1-5; D gene: NA; V gene: TRBV3-1/TRBV3-2; clone size: NA; CDR3 DNA: TGTGCCAGCAGCCAAGATTGGGGTAGCAATCAGCCCCAGCATTTT; CDR3 protein: CASSQDWGSNQPQHF
J gene: TRBJ1-5; D gene: NA; V gene: TRBV3-1/TRBV3-2; clone size: NA; CDR3 DNA: TGTGCCAGCAGCCAAGACAGCATGCGCAATCAGCCCCAGCATTTT; CDR3 protein: CASSQDSMRNQPQHF
J gene: TRBJ1-5; D gene: NA; V gene: TRBV18; clone size: NA; CDR3 DNA: TGTGCCAGCTCACCTGGGGAGGATCAGCCCCAGCATTTT; CDR3 protein: CASSPGEDQPQHF
J gene: TRBJ1-2; D gene: NA; V gene: TRBV27; clone size: once; CDR3 DNA: TGTGCCAGCAGTTTATCCAGAAACTATGGCTACACCTTC; CDR3 protein: CASSLSRNYGYTF
J gene: TRBJ1-4; D gene: NA; V gene: TRBV2; clone size: NA; CDR3 DNA: TGTGCCAGCAATCCACAGGGCCCAACTAATGAAAAACTGTTTTTT; CDR3 protein: CASNPQGPTNEKLFF
J gene: TRBJ2-7; D gene: NA; V gene: TRBV6-1; clone size: NA; CDR3 DNA: TGTGCCAGCAGTGAGCCGTCCCCGGGACGGAGCCCCATCTCCTACGAGCAGTACTTC; CDR3 protein: CASSEPSPGRSPISYEQYF
J gene: TRBJ2-7; D gene: NA; V gene: TRBV3-1/TRBV3-2; clone size: NA; CDR3 DNA: TGTGCCAGCAGCCTCCTAGGGTCGGGAGACTCATACGAGCAGTACTTC; CDR3 protein: CASSLLGSGDSYEQYF
J gene: TRBJ2-7; D gene: NA; V gene: TRBV3-1/TRBV3-2; clone size: NA; CDR3 DNA: TGTGCCAGCAGCCAAGATCGGGGGGGGACAGACCTTTACGAGCAGTACTTC; CDR3 protein: CASSQDRGGTDLYEQYF
J gene: TRBJ2-7; D gene: TRBD2; V gene: TRBV29-1; clone size: NA; CDR3 DNA: TGCAGCGTGGTTAGCGGGGAGACCTACGAGCAGTACTTC; CDR3 protein: CSVVSGETYEQYF
J gene: TRBJ2-1; D gene: TRBD2; V gene: TRBV15; clone size: NA; CDR3 DNA: TGTGCCACCAGCGGACGCGGGAGAAAGAACTTGAATGAGCAGTTCTTC; CDR3 protein: CATSGRGRKNLNEQFF
J gene: TRBJ1-5; D gene: NA; V gene: TRBV28; clone size: once; CDR3 DNA: TGTGCCAGCACCAAAAGGGTGCGGCAGCCCCAGCATTTT; CDR3 protein: CASTKRVRQPQHF
J gene: TRBJ2-1; D gene: NA; V gene: TRBV18; clone size: NA; CDR3 DNA: TGTGCCAGCTCCCAATCCCATGGCGGGCAGGGTGAGCAGTTCTTC; CDR3 protein: CASSQSHGGQGEQFF
J gene: TRBJ2-5; D gene: TRBD2; V gene: TRBV10-3; clone size: NA; CDR3 DNA: TGTGCCATCAGTGAGTCAGCGGGAAAAGAGACCCAGTACTTC; CDR3 protein: CAISESAGKETQYF
J gene: TRBJ2-2; D gene: NA; V gene: TRBV15; clone size: once; CDR3 DNA: TGTGCCACCAGCAGGGGCCGGACAGCTCTCGGGGGGGAGCTGTTTTTT; CDR3 protein: CATSRGRTALGGELFF
J gene: TRBJ2-1; D gene: TRBD2; V gene: TRBV24-1; clone size: NA; CDR3 DNA: TGTGCCACCAGTGATTTTAGCGGGAGGGGGTACAATGAGCAGTTCTTC; CDR3 protein: CATSDFSGRGYNEQFF
J gene: TRBJ2-1; D gene: TRBD2; V gene: TRBV11-3; clone size: NA; CDR3 DNA: TGTGCCAGCAGCTTAGCCCGGGAGGGTCGGAATGAGCAGTTCTTC; CDR3 protein: CASSLAREGRNEQFF
J gene: TRBJ2-7; D gene: TRBD2; V gene: TRBV10-2; clone size: NA; CDR3 DNA: TGCGCCTCAGCGGGCCCGAATAGCGGGAGGGCCGACGAGCAGTACTTC; CDR3 protein: CASAGPNSGRADEQYF
J gene: TRBJ1-5; D gene: NA; V gene: TRBV19; clone size: once; CDR3 DNA: TGTGCCAGTAGTATAGTGGGGGGTAATCAGCCCCAGCATTTT; CDR3 protein: CASSIVGGNQPQHF
J gene: TRBJ2-7; D gene: TRBD1; V gene: TRBV28; clone size: NA; CDR3 DNA: TGTGCCAGCAGCCCTCGGACAGGGGTACTCTACGAGCAGTACTTC; CDR3 protein: CASSPRTGVLYEQYF
J gene: TRBJ2-3; D gene: NA; V gene: TRBV14; clone size: NA; CDR3 DNA: TGTGCCAGCAGCCAAGAGGGGGCAGATACGCAGTATTTT; CDR3 protein: CASSQEGADTQYF
J gene: TRBJ1-3; D gene: NA; V gene: TRBV29-1; clone size: NA; CDR3 DNA: TGCAGCGTTGATATTAGGTCCGGAAACACCATATATTTT; CDR3 protein: CSVDIRSGNTIYF
J gene: TRBJ1-6; D gene: NA; V gene: TRBV7-8; clone size: once; CDR3 DNA: TGTGCCAGCAGCTGGTCCGGGACACCGACCTATAATTCACCCCTCCACTTT; CDR3 protein: CASSWSGTPTYNSPLHF
J gene: TRBJ2-1; D gene: NA; V gene: TRBV5-1; clone size: NA; CDR3 DNA: TGCGCCAGCAGGAGGCAGGGGACGAACAATGAGCAGTTCTTC; CDR3 protein: CASRRQGTNNEQFF
J gene: TRBJ2-5; D gene: NA; V gene: TRBV11-2; clone size: NA; CDR3 DNA: TGTGCCAGCAGCCTGGGGAGGGAGACCCAGTACTTC; CDR3 protein: CASSLGRETQYF
J gene: TRBJ1-1; D gene: NA; V gene: TRBV28; clone size: NA; CDR3 DNA: TGTGCCAGCAGTTTGTTGTCCCCGGCCACTGAAGCTTTCTTT; CDR3 protein: CASSLLSPATEAFF
J gene: TRBJ2-5; D gene: NA; V gene: TRBV7-2; clone size: NA; CDR3 DNA: TGTGCCAGCAGCTTAAAGGCACAAGAGACCCAGTACTTC; CDR3 protein: CASSLKAQETQYF
J gene: TRBJ2-1; D gene: TRBD1; V gene: TRBV11-2; clone size: NA; CDR3 DNA: TGTGCCAGCAGCTTAGTAAACCAGGGGGCGTCCAATGAGCAGTTCTTC; CDR3 protein: CASSLVNQGASNEQFF
J gene: TRBJ2-5; D gene: TRBD2; V gene: TRBV6-5; clone size: NA; CDR3 DNA: TGTGCCAGCAGTTACTCCGGGACTAGCGGGAGAGAGACCCAGTACTTC; CDR3 protein: CASSYSGTSGRETQYF
J gene: TRBJ2-2; D gene: TRBD2; V gene: TRBV18; clone size: NA; CDR3 DNA: TGTGCCAGCTCACCTAGCGGGAGGGCGACCGGGGAGCTGTTTTTT; CDR3 protein: CASSPSGRATGELFF
J gene: TRBJ1-2; D gene: NA; V gene: TRBV6-5; clone size: NA; CDR3 DNA: TGTGCCAGCAGTTCAGGGGACTCGGGGGGCTACACCTTC; CDR3 protein: CASSSGDSGGYTF
J gene: TRBJ2-7; D gene: TRBD2; V gene: TRBV19; clone size: NA; CDR3 DNA: TGTGCCAGTACCCTGCGGGGGGGGCTTACCTACGAGCAGTACTTC; CDR3 protein: CASTLRGGLTYEQYF
J gene: TRBJ2-4; D gene: NA; V gene: TRBV7-9; clone size: NA; CDR3 DNA: TGTGCCAGCAGCTTAGGTGAGGAGTACATTCAGTACTTC; CDR3 protein: CASSLGEEYIQYF
J gene: TRBJ2-7; D gene: TRBD2; V gene: TRBV27; clone size: once; CDR3 DNA: TGTGCCAGCAGTTTTTCACTAGCGGGAGACGAGCAGTACTTC; CDR3 protein: CASSFSLAGDEQYF